A single sample is the source of the 15 T cell receptor beta chains below, sequenced in a study of blood T cell repertoires in COVID-19. Repertoires were generated with immunoSEQ multiplex PCR, while TCRdb's copy carries only in-frame clones and drops some. Of 430,000 or so clones in the sample, 70% to 90% were seen once. The sequencing sample was made of PBMCs or T cells enriched from blood (not recorded which). The receptors here all came from a woman between 35 and 50 years old who had recovered from COVID-19.

The CDR3 protein is CASSLRSGSGTEAFF. The CDR3 coding sequence is TGCGCCAGCAGCTTGAGAAGCGGGTCTGGCACTGAAGCTTTCTTT. This chain links TRBV5-1 with TRBJ1-1; D not resolved. CDR3 length: 15 residues. V lost 1 base and J lost 4, with 14 bases in between. Per germline, CDR1 SGHRS and CDR2 YFSETQ.

This clone was seen only a few times. The chain combines TRBV6-4 with TRBJ1-2; D call uncertain. This CDR3 is 11 amino acids long. V was pared by 6 bases and J by 12 bases, with 14 bases between. Germline V gene data show CDR1 as MRHNA and CDR2 as SNTAGT. As DNA, the CDR3 is TGTGCCAGCAGCGGGAAGGACGACGACACCTTC. This gives the protein CASSGKDDDTF.

V is TRBV5-1 and J is TRBJ1-4; 10 bases agree with TRBD1. The CDR3 runs 17 residues. V shed 4 bases and J 6 bases; nucleotides not matched to a gene: 12. Germline lookup yields CDR1 SGHRS and CDR2 YFSETQ. CDR3 DNA: TGCGCCAGCAGCAATAAAATTCGGACAGGGGGGTATGAAAAACTGTTTTTT. Residues: CASSNKIRTGGYEKLFF.

The rearrangement joins TRBV20-1 to TRBJ2-7, with 7 bases lining up with TRBD2. This CDR3 has 11 residues. With 5 bases clipped from V and 3 bases from J, the junction kept 1 base outside the gene matches. Per germline, CDR1 DFQATT and CDR2 SNEGSKA (reference sequence). CDR3 coding DNA: TGCAGTGCTGAGCGGGACTACGAGCAGTACTTC. It encodes CSAERDYEQYF.

The V and J genes are TRBV24-1 and TRBJ1-2; D not certain. The CDR3 contains 14 residues. Germline CDR1 is KGHDR and CDR2 is SFDVKD. V was shortened by 2 bases and J by 2 bases, with 8 bases between the two germline ends. The CDR3 region has the DNA TGTGCCACCAGTGATTACCCTGCGAACTATGGCTACACCTTC. It codes for CATSDYPANYGYTF.

This chain connects TRBV6-5 to TRBJ2-2, with 8 bases lining up with TRBD2. Germline trimming cut 2 bases from V and 6 bases from J; bases unmatched to any gene: 8. Germline CDR1 is MNHEY and CDR2 is SVGAGI. CDR3 length: 16 residues. Here the CDR3 reads CASSYRLAGHAGELFF. The DNA for the CDR3 is TGTGCCAGCAGTTACCGCCTAGCGGGCCATGCCGGGGAGCTGTTTTTT.

The chain combines TRBV19 with TRBJ2-3; 7 nucleotides line up with TRBD2. Germline V CDR1 and CDR2: LNHDA, SQIVND (reference sequence). Germline trimming cut 1 base from V and 3 bases from J; bases unmatched to any gene: 4. The CDR3 is 15 amino acids. The CDR3 nucleotides read TGTGCCAGTAGTATAGTGGGTAGCGGGACAGATACGCAGTATTTT. Protein sequence: CASSIVGSGTDTQYF.

This clone was detected a few times. The CDR3 sequence: CASSQGQADFYGYTF. The DNA of the CDR3 is TGCGCCAGCAGCCAGGGACAGGCCGATTTCTATGGCTACACCTTC. V usage is TRBV5-1 and J usage is TRBJ1-2; 8 nucleotides agree with TRBD1. This CDR3 spans 15 amino acids. V lost 4 bases to trimming and J lost 4 bases; unmatched junction nucleotides: 9. Germline loops: CDR1 SGHRS, CDR2 YFSETQ.

In the case of this clone: One end of the junction does not line up with germline, which may come from a read error. The chain combines TRBV5-5 with TRBJ1-1; TRBD1 is a possible D gene (5 bases). The CDR3 runs 12 residues. Germline V lookup: CDR1 SGHKS, CDR2 YYEKEE (reference sequence). CDR3 protein: CASTNVDTEAFF. The CDR3 nucleotides read TGTGCCAGCACGAACGTGGACACCGAAGCTTTCTTT. The full variable domain, its missing parts supplied by reference TRBV5-5 and TRBJ1-1, is DAGVTQSPTHLIKTRGQQVTLRCSPISGHKSVSWYQQVLGQGPQFIFQYYEKEERGRGNFPDRFSARQFPNYSSELNVNALLLGDSALYLCASTNVDTEAFFGQGTRLTVV.

The chain employs TRBV7-9 and TRBJ1-3; D is uncertain. There are 13 residues in the CDR3. CDR1 and CDR2 from the germline V gene are SEHNR and FQNEAQ (reference sequence). The germline V and J ends were trimmed by 5 bases and 1 base, with 6 bases remaining between them. CDR3 region: CASSQFSGNTIYF. The CDR3 DNA is TGTGCCAGCAGCCAGTTTTCTGGAAACACCATATATTTT.

The chain carries TRBV11-2 and TRBJ2-3; tentative D call: TRBD2 (6 bases). There are 16 residues in the CDR3. The germline CDR1 and CDR2 sequences are SGHAT and FQNNGV. The V end was cut by 5 bases, the J end by 1 base, with 16 bases between. CDR3 residues: CASSLRASGGTDTQYF. In DNA, the CDR3 is TGTGCCAGCAGCCTGCGGGCCTCGGGGGGCACAGATACGCAGTATTTT.

V is TRBV19 and J is TRBJ2-2; TRBD2 agrees at 10 bases. The CDR3 has 16 residues. The trim removed 5 bases at V and 6 bases at J, leaving 9 bases unmatched. The V gene's germline CDR1 is LNHDA and CDR2 SQIVND (reference sequence). The CDR3 here is CASSAPSGRRSGELFF. CDR3 in DNA: TGTGCCAGTAGTGCACCTAGCGGGAGAAGGTCCGGGGAGCTGTTTTTT.

The chain combines TRBV6-5 with TRBJ2-5, with D possibly matching TRBD1 (5 bases). The CDR3 length is 10 residues. Germline CDR1 is MNHEY and CDR2 is SVGAGI. Trimming cost V 11 bases and J 5 bases, with 9 bases left between them. In DNA form, the CDR3 reads TGTGCCGGACACCTGGAGACCCAGTACTTC. Translating it yields CAGHLETQYF.

The chain joins TRBV11-3 to TRBJ2-1, with 10 bases identical to TRBD1. The CDR3 is made up of 15 amino acids. Germline V CDR1 and CDR2: SGHNT, YENEEA. J lost 9 bases, V lost 4 bases, and 9 bases had no gene match. The CDR3 bases are TGTGCCAGCAGCTCAAGGGACAGGGGTACCGGTGAGCAGTTCTTC. It is translated as CASSSRDRGTGEQFF.

The chain is built from TRBV4-3 and TRBJ1-1; 7 bases fit TRBD1. Germline lookup yields CDR1 LGHNA and CDR2 YSLEER. V lost 7 bases to trimming and J lost 5 bases; unmatched junction nucleotides: 10. This CDR3 is built from 14 residues. The CDR3 DNA reads TGCGCCAGCACCAGTGCGACAGGGCCGACTGAAGCTTTCTTT. Protein product: CASTSATGPTEAFF.